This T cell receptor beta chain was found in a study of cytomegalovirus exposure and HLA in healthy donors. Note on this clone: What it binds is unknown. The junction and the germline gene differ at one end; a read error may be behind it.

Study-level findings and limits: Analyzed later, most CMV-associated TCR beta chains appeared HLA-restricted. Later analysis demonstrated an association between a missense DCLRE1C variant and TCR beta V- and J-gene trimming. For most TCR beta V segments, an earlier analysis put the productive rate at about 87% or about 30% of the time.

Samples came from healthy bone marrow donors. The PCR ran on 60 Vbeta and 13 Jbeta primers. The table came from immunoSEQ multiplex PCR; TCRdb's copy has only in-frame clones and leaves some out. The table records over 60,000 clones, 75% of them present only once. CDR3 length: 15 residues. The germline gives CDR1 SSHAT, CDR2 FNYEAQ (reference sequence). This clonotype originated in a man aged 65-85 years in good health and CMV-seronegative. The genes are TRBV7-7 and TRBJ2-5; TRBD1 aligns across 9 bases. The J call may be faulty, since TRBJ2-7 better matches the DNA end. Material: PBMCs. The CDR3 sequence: CASSVGQGSIYEQYF. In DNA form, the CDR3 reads TGTGCTAGCAGCGTAGGACAGGGGTCCATCTACGAGCAGTACTTC.